This T cell receptor (beta chain) was sequenced for a study of T cell changes during pregnancy in multiple sclerosis. V dropped 0 bases and J dropped 3 bases, with 14 bases sitting between them. In germline, CDR1 is KGHSH, CDR2 LQKENI. The CDR3 extends over 16 amino acids. Clones were sequenced by immunoSEQ multiplex PCR, and TCRdb holds only the in-frame ones, with some missing. The sample holds around 97,000 clones, 90% seen once. The receptor was isolated from a female donor in good health, enrolled as a control in a pregnancy study. The rearrangement joins TRBV18 to TRBJ1-2, with D unclear. The source material was peripheral blood, sampled in the second trimester of pregnancy. In nucleotides, the CDR3 is TGTGCCAGCTCACCACCGAGGGCGGTTTCGGACTATGGCTACACCTTC. Encoded protein: CASSPPRAVSDYGYTF.